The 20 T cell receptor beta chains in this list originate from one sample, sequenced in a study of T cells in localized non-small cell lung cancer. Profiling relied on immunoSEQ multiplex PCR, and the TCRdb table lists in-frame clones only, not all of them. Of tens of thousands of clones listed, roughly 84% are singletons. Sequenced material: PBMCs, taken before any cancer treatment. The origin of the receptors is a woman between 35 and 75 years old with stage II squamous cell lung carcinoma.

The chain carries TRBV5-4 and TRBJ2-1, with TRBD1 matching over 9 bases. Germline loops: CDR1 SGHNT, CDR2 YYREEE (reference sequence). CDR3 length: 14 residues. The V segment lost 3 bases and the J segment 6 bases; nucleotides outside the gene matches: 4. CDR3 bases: TGTGCCAGCAGCTCGGGACAGGGTTTCAATGAGCAGTTCTTC. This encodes CASSSGQGFNEQFF.

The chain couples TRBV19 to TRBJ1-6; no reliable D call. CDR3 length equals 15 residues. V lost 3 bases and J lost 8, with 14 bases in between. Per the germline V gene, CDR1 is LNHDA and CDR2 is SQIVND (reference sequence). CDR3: CASSIGALIDSPLHF. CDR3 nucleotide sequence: TGTGCCAGTAGTATCGGTGCCCTCATAGATTCACCCCTCCACTTT.

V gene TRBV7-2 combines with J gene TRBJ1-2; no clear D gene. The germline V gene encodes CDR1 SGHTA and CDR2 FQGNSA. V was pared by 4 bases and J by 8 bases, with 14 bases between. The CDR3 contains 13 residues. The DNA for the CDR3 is TGTGCCAGCAGCTCGTGGCAAAGGAAGGGCTACACCTTC. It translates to CASSSWQRKGYTF.

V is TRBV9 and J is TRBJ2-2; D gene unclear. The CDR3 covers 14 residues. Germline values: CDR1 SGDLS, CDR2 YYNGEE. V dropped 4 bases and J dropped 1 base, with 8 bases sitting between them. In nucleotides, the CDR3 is TGTGCCAGCAGCCCACGACAGAACACCGGGGAGCTGTTTTTT. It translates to CASSPRQNTGELFF.

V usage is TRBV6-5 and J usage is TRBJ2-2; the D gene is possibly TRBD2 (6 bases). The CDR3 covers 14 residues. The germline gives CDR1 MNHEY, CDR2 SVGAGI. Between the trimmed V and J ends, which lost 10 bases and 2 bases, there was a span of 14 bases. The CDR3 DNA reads TGTGCCACCCTGAGGCGGGATAACACCGGGGAGCTGTTTTTT. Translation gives CATLRRDNTGELFF.

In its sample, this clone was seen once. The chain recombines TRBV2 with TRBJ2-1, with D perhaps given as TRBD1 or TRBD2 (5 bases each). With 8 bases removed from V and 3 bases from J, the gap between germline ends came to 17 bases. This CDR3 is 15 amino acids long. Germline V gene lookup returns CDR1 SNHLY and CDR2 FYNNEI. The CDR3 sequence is CASVYEGFSYNEQFF. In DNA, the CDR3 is TGTGCCAGCGTATATGAGGGGTTCAGCTACAATGAGCAGTTCTTC.

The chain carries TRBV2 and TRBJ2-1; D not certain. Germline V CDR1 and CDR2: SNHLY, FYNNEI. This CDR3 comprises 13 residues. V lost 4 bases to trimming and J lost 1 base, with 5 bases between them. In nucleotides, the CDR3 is TGTGCCAGCAGTGTGTGGTCCTACAATGAGCAGTTCTTC. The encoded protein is CASSVWSYNEQFF.

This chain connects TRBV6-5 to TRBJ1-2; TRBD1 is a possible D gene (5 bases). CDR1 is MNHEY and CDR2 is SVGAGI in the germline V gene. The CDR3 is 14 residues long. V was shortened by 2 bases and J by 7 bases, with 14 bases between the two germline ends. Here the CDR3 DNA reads TGTGCCAGCAGTTACGAAGAGGGGACTACTGGCTACACCTTC. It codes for CASSYEEGTTGYTF.

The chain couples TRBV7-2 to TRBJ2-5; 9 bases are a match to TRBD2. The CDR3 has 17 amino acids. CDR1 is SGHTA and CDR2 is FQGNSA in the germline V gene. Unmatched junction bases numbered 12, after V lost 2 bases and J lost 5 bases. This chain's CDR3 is CASSLNYAGGRGETQYF. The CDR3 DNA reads TGTGCCAGCAGCTTAAACTACGCGGGAGGGAGGGGTGAGACCCAGTACTTC.

Here the CDR3 DNA reads TGTGCCAGCAGCCCAGGACTAGCGGAGGGTAATGAGCAGTTCTTC. This gives the protein CASSPGLAEGNEQFF. The V gene is TRBV7-3, the J gene TRBJ2-1, with TRBD2 matching over 10 bases. The CDR3 is 15 amino acids. The germline V gene has CDR1 SGHTA and CDR2 FQGTGA. V trimming: 5 bases; J trimming: 7 bases; junction bases outside the gene matches: 8.

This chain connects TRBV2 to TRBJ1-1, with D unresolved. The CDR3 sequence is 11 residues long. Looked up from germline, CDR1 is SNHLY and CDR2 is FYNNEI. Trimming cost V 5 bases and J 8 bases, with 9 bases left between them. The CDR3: CASSYGREAFF. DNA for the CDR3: TGTGCCAGCAGTTACGGGAGGGAAGCTTTCTTT.

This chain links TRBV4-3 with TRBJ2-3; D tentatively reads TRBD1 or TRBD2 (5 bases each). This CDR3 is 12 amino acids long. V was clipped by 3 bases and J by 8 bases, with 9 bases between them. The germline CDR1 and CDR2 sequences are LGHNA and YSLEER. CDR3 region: CASSHPGTTQYF. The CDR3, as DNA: TGCGCCAGCAGCCACCCTGGGACTACGCAGTATTTT.

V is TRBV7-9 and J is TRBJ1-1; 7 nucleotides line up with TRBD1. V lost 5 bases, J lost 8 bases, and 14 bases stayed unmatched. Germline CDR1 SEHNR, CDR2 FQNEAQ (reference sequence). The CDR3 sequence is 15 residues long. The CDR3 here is CASSLLGSGGSEAFF. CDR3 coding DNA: TGTGCCAGCAGCCTCCTCGGGTCAGGGGGTTCAGAAGCTTTCTTT.

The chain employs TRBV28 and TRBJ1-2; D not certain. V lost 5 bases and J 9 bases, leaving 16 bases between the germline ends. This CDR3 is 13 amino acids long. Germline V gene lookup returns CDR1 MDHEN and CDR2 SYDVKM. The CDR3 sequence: CASSHTDWDSYTF. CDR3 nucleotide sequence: TGTGCCAGCAGTCACACGGACTGGGATAGCTACACCTTC.

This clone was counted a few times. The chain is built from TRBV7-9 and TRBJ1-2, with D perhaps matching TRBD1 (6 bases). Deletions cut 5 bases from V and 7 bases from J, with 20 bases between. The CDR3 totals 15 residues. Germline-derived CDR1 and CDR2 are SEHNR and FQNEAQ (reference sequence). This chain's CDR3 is CASSPTSLTGGGYTF. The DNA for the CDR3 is TGTGCCAGCAGCCCCACCAGTTTGACAGGCGGTGGCTACACCTTC.

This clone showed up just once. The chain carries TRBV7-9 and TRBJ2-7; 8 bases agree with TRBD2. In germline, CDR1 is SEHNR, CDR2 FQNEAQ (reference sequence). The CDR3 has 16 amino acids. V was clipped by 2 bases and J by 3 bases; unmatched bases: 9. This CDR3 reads CASSLSGGRTYYEQYF. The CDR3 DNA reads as TGTGCCAGCAGCTTAAGCGGGGGAAGGACCTACTACGAGCAGTACTTC.

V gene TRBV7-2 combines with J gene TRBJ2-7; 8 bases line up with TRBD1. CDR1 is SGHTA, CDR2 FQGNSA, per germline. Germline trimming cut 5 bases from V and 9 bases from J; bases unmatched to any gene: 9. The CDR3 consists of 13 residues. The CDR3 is CASSPGQAFGQYF. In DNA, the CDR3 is TGTGCCAGCAGCCCGGGACAGGCCTTCGGGCAGTACTTC. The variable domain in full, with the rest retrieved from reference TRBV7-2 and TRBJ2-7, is GAGVSQSPSNKVTEKGKDVELRCDPISGHTALYWYRQSLGQGLEFLIYFQGNSAPDKSGLPSDRFSAERTGGSVSTLTIQRTQQEDSAVYLCASSPGQAFGQYFGPGTRLTVT.

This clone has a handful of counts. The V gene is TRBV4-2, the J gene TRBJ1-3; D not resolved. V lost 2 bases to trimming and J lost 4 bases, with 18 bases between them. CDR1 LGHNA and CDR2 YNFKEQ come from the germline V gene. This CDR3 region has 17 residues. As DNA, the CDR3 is TGTGCCAGCAGCCAATTAGGAGCCCGAAGCCTCGGAAACACCATATATTTT. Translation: CASSQLGARSLGNTIYF.

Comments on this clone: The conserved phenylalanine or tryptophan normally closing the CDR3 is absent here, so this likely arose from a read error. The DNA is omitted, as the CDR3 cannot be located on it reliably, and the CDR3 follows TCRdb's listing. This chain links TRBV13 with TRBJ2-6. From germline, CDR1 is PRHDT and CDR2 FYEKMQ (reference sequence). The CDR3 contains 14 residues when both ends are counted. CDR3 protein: CASSSFQLSTKSGL.

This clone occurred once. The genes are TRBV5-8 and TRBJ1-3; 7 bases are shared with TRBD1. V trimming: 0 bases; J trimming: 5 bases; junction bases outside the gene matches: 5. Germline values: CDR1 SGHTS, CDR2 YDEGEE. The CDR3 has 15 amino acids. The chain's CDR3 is CASSLGDSGRNTIYF. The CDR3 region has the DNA TGTGCCAGCAGCTTGGGGGACAGTGGAAGAAACACCATATATTTT.